The TCR beta chain under discussion was sequenced for a study of T cell clonotyping in hematopoietic cell transplantation. Points from the study as a whole: Few recipient clonotypes overlapped donors; over 97% were de novo at given depth.

TCRdb keeps only in-frame clones here, not all; method: immunoSEQ multiplex PCR. The sample lists about 10,000 clones, about 88% occurring once. Regarding time point: recipient sample about 28 days before transplant, after cytoreduction. Recipients were bled about 28 days pretransplant and at posttransplant days 30, 100, 180. Details on this clone: Its antigen is unidentified.

Germline values: CDR1 MRHNA, CDR2 SNTAGT. V was cut by 0 bases and J by 0 bases, with 6 bases left in between. The CDR3 length is 15 residues. This receptor was identified in a woman between 55 and 75 years old with acute myeloid leukemia. Some clones in this sample may be carry-over from other donors' samples. Sequenced material: peripheral blood mononuclear cells, taken before stem cell transplant. The chain links TRBV6-4 to TRBJ2-1; D gene uncertain. The CDR3 DNA sequence: TGTGCCAGCAGTGACTCGGGCGACTCCTACAATGAGCAGTTCTTC. Translating gives CASSDSGDSYNEQFF.